The 3 T cell receptor beta chains reported below all come from one sample, sequenced in a study of identical twins. TCRdb processed the 5' RACE reads anew with MiXCR; each CDR3 protein has one entry. The repertoire has 650,000 to 800,000 distinct CDR3 sequences, around 8.6% of them found once; the top ten carry around 0.95%. These same data were also listed under a study on yellow fever vaccine responses in identical twins.

The material sequenced was PBMCs. The receptors were gathered from a woman younger than 35 in good health.

This chain uses TRBV10-3 with TRBJ2-1; no firm D call. V was cut by 4 bases and J by 8 bases, with 9 bases left in between. This CDR3 contains 12 residues. Germline V gene data show CDR1 as ENHRY and CDR2 as SYGVKD. The CDR3 coding sequence is TGTGCCATCAGTGGATTGATTTATGAGCAGTTCTTC. It translates to CAISGLIYEQFF.

In its sample, this clonotype was seen a few times. The chain employs TRBV28 and TRBJ2-1; 14 nucleotides align to TRBD2. The J segment lost 0 bases and the V segment lost 6 bases, leaving 16 bases of the junction unmatched. The germline V gene encodes CDR1 MDHEN and CDR2 SYDVKM. CDR3 length: 21 residues. CDR3 protein: CASSQKRTSGRPLSSYNEQFF. In DNA, the CDR3 is TGTGCCAGCAGCCAAAAACGGACTAGCGGGAGGCCCTTAAGCTCCTACAATGAGCAGTTCTTC. The full variable domain, with the rest looked up from reference TRBV28 and TRBJ2-1, is DVKVTQSSRYLVKRTGEKVFLECVQDMDHENMFWYRQDPGLGLRLIYFSYDVKMKEKGDIPEGYSVSREKKERFSLILESASTNQTSMYLCASSQKRTSGRPLSSYNEQFFGPGTRLTVL.

This clonotype appeared a few times. V is TRBV9 and J is TRBJ2-1; 8 bases map to TRBD2. After removal of 0 bases from V and 6 bases from J, the junction contained 2 bases not matched to a gene. Per the germline V gene, CDR1 is SGDLS and CDR2 is YYNGEE. CDR3 length: 14 amino acids. CDR3 region: CASSVGLARNEQFF. Here the CDR3 DNA reads TGTGCCAGCAGCGTAGGACTAGCGCGCAATGAGCAGTTCTTC.